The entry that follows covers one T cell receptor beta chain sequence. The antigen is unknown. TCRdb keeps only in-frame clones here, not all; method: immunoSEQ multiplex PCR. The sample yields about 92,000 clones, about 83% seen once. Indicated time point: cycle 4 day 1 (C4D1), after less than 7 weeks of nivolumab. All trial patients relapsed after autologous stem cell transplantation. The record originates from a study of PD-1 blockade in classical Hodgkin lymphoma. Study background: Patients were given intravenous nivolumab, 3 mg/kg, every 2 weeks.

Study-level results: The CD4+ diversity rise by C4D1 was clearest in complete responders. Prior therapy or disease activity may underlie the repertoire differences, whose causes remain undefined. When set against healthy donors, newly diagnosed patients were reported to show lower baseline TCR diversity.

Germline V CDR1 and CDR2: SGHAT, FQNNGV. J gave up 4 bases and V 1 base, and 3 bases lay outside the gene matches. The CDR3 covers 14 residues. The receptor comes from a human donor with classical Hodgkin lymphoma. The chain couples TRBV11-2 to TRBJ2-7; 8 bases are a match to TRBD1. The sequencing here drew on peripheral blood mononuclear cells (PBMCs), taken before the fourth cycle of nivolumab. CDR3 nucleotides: TGTGCCAGCAGCTTAGCCGGACAGGGTTACGAGCAGTACTTC. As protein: CASSLAGQGYEQYF.